This is a list of T cell receptor beta chains from one sample in a study of blood T cell repertoires in COVID-19. Here immunoSEQ multiplex PCR was the method, and the copy in TCRdb shows in-frame clones only, minus some. The sample includes some 200,000 clones, around nine tenths of them seen just once. The sample consisted of peripheral blood. The receptors were sampled from a woman between 70 and 85 years old with COVID-19, enrolled during active disease. The conserved cysteine and the conserved F or W are not part of the CDR3 here. The order of the fields is J gene, V gene, clone size, CDR3 protein. Only part of the rows carry a size: once, few, many, or a class if the clone is expanded.

>TRBJ2-2|TRBV19|-
ASSIQGNWGTGELF
>TRBJ1-5|TRBV19|once
ASSIDRGYPNRPQH
>TRBJ2-2|TRBV5-1|-
ASSLTTGTGELF
>TRBJ2-7|TRBV27|-
ASSFGSSGAYEQY
>TRBJ1-3|TRBV5-6|-
ASSLGWAKGNTIY
>TRBJ2-7|TRBV19|-
ASSTQGAQEQY
>TRBJ1-6|TRBV6-5|-
ASSYSKFPSNSPLH
>TRBJ1-2|TRBV29-1|-
SVERGGPYGYT
>TRBJ1-2|TRBV10-1|-
ASIRQQNYGYT
>TRBJ1-1|TRBV6-1|-
ASSEGEGGTEAF
>TRBJ1-2|TRBV5-1|few
ASSSGQATFRGYT
>TRBJ1-1|TRBV28|once
ASTPGRTENTEAF
>TRBJ2-5|TRBV29-1|-
SGGETQY
>TRBJ2-1|TRBV15|-
ATSRVLAGVNEQF
>TRBJ1-2|TRBV28|-
ASSFSATQGYGYT
>TRBJ2-2|TRBV15|few
ATSRTGGGGELF
>TRBJ1-3|TRBV5-1|-
ASSARQGPGNTIY
>TRBJ2-2|TRBV7-9|few
ASSAVTGELF
>TRBJ1-1|TRBV6-1|-
ASSEVVGGAF
>TRBJ2-3|TRBV24-1|-
ATSDRLGDTQY
>TRBJ1-6|TRBV11-3|-
ASSTGQYNSPLH
>TRBJ2-7|TRBV28|-
ASSLWTRYNLAREQY
>TRBJ2-4|TRBV2|-
ASTRQGTLAKNIQY
>TRBJ2-5|TRBV6-5|once
ASSYWGTSGQETQY
>TRBJ2-3|TRBV5-1|-
ASKFLAGTTDTQY
>TRBJ1-1|TRBV18|-
ASSKTSNTEAF
>TRBJ2-2|TRBV18|-
ASSPQGQSSANTGELF
>TRBJ1-1|TRBV5-1|-
ASSLDRNTEAF
>TRBJ2-2|TRBV11-2|once
ASSLGVQGPTGELF
>TRBJ1-2|TRBV25-1|-
ASSEADREIGYT
>TRBJ2-7|TRBV30|-
AWSVSRASEQY
>TRBJ2-1|TRBV11-2|-
ASSLDRGEQF
>TRBJ2-7|TRBV27|-
ASSRDRSSYEQY
>TRBJ1-2|TRBV4-1|-
ASSQGSPDYGYT
>TRBJ2-5|TRBV6-2/TRBV6-3|-
ASSHGGEGQETQY
>TRBJ1-4|TRBV10-3|-
AISEKPDRDNEKLF
>TRBJ2-2|TRBV7-2|-
ASSPTSGAGELF
>TRBJ1-2|TRBV5-6|-
ASSWDSAFGYT
>TRBJ2-1|TRBV27|-
ASRGLLDNEQF